Listed below are T cell receptor beta chains from one sample, sequenced in a study of stem cell transplantation in POMP-related autoinflammatory disease. Produced via immunoSEQ multiplex PCR; TCRdb's table is partial and in-frame only. This repertoire shows some 11,000 clones, around nine tenths found once; its top ten account for roughly half. Sequencing used CD8+ T cells from PBMCs, obtained before stem cell transplantation. These receptor sequences come from a human donor with POMP-related autoinflammation and immune dysregulation (PRAID). Each CDR3 is given with its conserved first and last residue. The D gene is left open where the match is weak. The size field is filled for only some rows; it gives once, few, many or a size class.

V	D	size	J	DNA	CDR3
TRBV2	-	-	TRBJ1-2	TGTGCCAGCAGTGACGGGTTTGCGGGCAGCCCTAACTATGGCTACACCTTC	CASSDGFAGSPNYGYTF
TRBV20-1	TRBD2	-	TRBJ2-1	TGCAGTGCCCCCGAGGAGGGAGGGAGGATCTTC	CSAPEEGGRIF
TRBV18	-	-	TRBJ2-7	TGTGCCAGCTCACCGTCAGGTGACTCCTACGAGCAGTACTTC	CASSPSGDSYEQYF
TRBV7-9	-	-	TRBJ1-5	TGTGCCAGCAGCTTAGGACCACAGCCCCAGCATTTT	CASSLGPQPQHF
TRBV5-6	-	-	TRBJ1-3	TGTGCCAGCAGCTTCCGAACCTCTGGAAACACCATATATTTT	CASSFRTSGNTIYF
TRBV5-1	-	-	TRBJ2-7	TGCGCCAGCAGCTTGGATAGAGGGGTGCCCTACGAGCAGTACTTC	CASSLDRGVPYEQYF
TRBV10-3	-	-	TRBJ2-1	TGTGCCATCAGTGAGTCGACCAATGAGCAGTTCTTC	CAISESTNEQFF
TRBV4-1	-	-	TRBJ2-3	TGCGCCAGCAGCCAAACCGGACGGAGCGATCATGATACGCAGTATTTT	CASSQTGRSDHDTQYF
TRBV5-6	TRBD1	-	TRBJ1-2	TGTGCCAGCAGCTTAGCGCACCTCGGACAGGCTAACTATGGCTACACCTTC	CASSLAHLGQANYGYTF
TRBV15	-	-	TRBJ2-4	TGTGCCACGGCAGGGGCCAAAAACATTCAGTACTTC	CATAGAKNIQYF
TRBV6-6	-	-	TRBJ1-2	TGTGCCAGCACCGTGGGACACCTCTATGGCTACACCTTC	CASTVGHLYGYTF
TRBV4-1	-	-	TRBJ1-6	TGCGCCAGCAGATCCTTACCCGATAGCAGTTCCTATAATTCACCCCTCCACTTT	CASRSLPDSSSYNSPLHF
TRBV6-1	-	-	TRBJ2-5	TGTGCCAGCAGTGTAAGACAGACCTGGTACCAAGAGACCCAGTACTTC	CASSVRQTWYQETQYF
TRBV5-1	TRBD1	-	TRBJ1-3	TGCGCCAGCAGCTTGGTGACAGGGGCCTCTGGAAACACCATATATTTT	CASSLVTGASGNTIYF
TRBV28	TRBD2	-	TRBJ2-1	TGTGCCAGCAGGGGGACTAGCGGATACAATGAGCAGTTCTTC	CASRGTSGYNEQFF
TRBV6-5	-	-	TRBJ2-7	TGTGCCAGCAGCAATTCTGGCGGATACGAGCAGTACTTC	CASSNSGGYEQYF
TRBV2	TRBD2	-	TRBJ2-3	TGTGCCAGCAGATGGGCGGGGGGAATCACAGATACGCAGTATTTT	CASRWAGGITDTQYF
TRBV7-3	-	-	TRBJ2-7	TGTGCCAGCAGCCCAGGGACCAACGAGCAGTACTTC	CASSPGTNEQYF
TRBV27	-	once	TRBJ2-2	TGTGCCAGCAGTTCCACTTCTAGCGACCTGTACACCGGGGAGCTGTTTTTT	CASSSTSSDLYTGELFF
TRBV5-6	TRBD1	-	TRBJ1-2	TGTGCCAGCAGCGAGGGACAGCCTCTCTATGGCTACACCTTC	CASSEGQPLYGYTF
TRBV5-5	-	-	TRBJ2-3	TGTGCCAGCAGCTTGGGACTAAGCGACACAGATACGCAGTATTTT	CASSLGLSDTDTQYF
TRBV30	-	-	TRBJ1-1	TGTGCCTGGATGAAGAAGGCCCCATGGAACACTGAAGCTTTCTTT	CAWMKKAPWNTEAFF
TRBV28	-	-	TRBJ1-2	TGTGCCAGCAGCCCAAATGTGGGCTATGGCTACACCTTC	CASSPNVGYGYTF
TRBV27	-	-	TRBJ1-2	TGTGCCAGCAGTCTCAGCAGGACCGGGGGCTACACCTTC	CASSLSRTGGYTF
TRBV5-1	-	-	TRBJ2-5	TGCGCCAGCAGCTCCCCTACGACAGATCAAAAGACCCAGTACTTC	CASSSPTTDQKTQYF
TRBV28	TRBD1	-	TRBJ2-4	TGTGCCAGCAGTTTAGCAGGGGGCGGCAAAAACATTCAGTACTTC	CASSLAGGGKNIQYF
TRBV19	-	-	TRBJ1-1	TGTGCCAGTAGTATCTTTGAGGGGACCACCATGAACACTGAAGCTTTCTTT	CASSIFEGTTMNTEAFF
TRBV5-8	TRBD2	-	TRBJ2-7	TGTGCCAGCAGCCAAGATTACGGACTAGCGGGAGGACCAGCCGGGGAGCAGTACTTC	CASSQDYGLAGGPAGEQYF
TRBV5-6	-	-	TRBJ1-5	TGTGCCAGCAGTCCGGGCCCCGGGGCAGCCCAGCATTTT	CASSPGPGAAQHF
TRBV9	-	-	TRBJ1-2	TGTGCCAGCAGCGTGACGGATGAGAACTATGGCTACACCTTC	CASSVTDENYGYTF
TRBV28	TRBD2	-	TRBJ2-1	TGTGCCAGCAGTTTAGAGAGGGAGGGTGATGAGCAGTTCTTC	CASSLEREGDEQFF
TRBV6-1	-	once	TRBJ1-2	TGTGCCAGCAGTGAAAGGGGAGGGAGAAGACCTAACTATGGCTACACCTTC	CASSERGGRRPNYGYTF
TRBV13	-	-	TRBJ2-5	TGTGCCAGCAGCTGGAGGGAAGAGACCCAGTACTTC	CASSWREETQYF
TRBV11-2	-	-	TRBJ2-3	TGTGCCAGCAGCCCCCCCGACCTTTGGAACACAGATACGCAGTATTTT	CASSPPDLWNTDTQYF
TRBV30	TRBD2	-	TRBJ2-5	TGTGCCTGGACCCTCCGGGGGGGTGAGGAGACCCAGTACTTC	CAWTLRGGEETQYF
TRBV25-1	-	few	TRBJ1-3	TGTGCCAGCAGTGAACACGTGAGCGGAAACACCATATATTTT	CASSEHVSGNTIYF
TRBV7-9	TRBD2	-	TRBJ2-1	TGTGCCAGCAGCGAGGGCACTAGCGGGGACGATGAGCAGTTCTTC	CASSEGTSGDDEQFF
TRBV28	-	-	TRBJ1-2	TGTGCCAGCAGGGGACGAAGCTATGGCTACACCTTC	CASRGRSYGYTF
TRBV6-4	-	-	TRBJ2-1	TGTGCCAGCAGTGACTCTCGGACTACCCCCTACAATGAGCAGTTCTTC	CASSDSRTTPYNEQFF
TRBV28	TRBD1	-	TRBJ1-1	TGTGCCAGCAGTACCCGGACAGGGAGGAACACTGAAGCTTTCTTT	CASSTRTGRNTEAFF
TRBV25-1	-	once	TRBJ1-5	TGTGCCAGCAGTGAATGGGCAGAGCCAAATCAGCCCCAGCATTTT	CASSEWAEPNQPQHF
TRBV6-5	-	few	TRBJ1-5	TGTGCCAGCAGTTACTCGACGAATAGCAATCAGCCCCAGCATTTT	CASSYSTNSNQPQHF
TRBV19	-	-	TRBJ1-5	TGTGCCAGTAGTATCACGGGGACTCAGCCCCAGCATTTT	CASSITGTQPQHF
TRBV5-1	-	-	TRBJ2-5	TGCGCCAGCAGCCCGGGACTGGGCGACGAGACCCAGTACTTC	CASSPGLGDETQYF
TRBV30	-	-	TRBJ1-2	TGTGCCTGTTATGCCCGGGACACTTCGTTTAACTATGGCTACACCTTC	CACYARDTSFNYGYTF
TRBV7-9	-	-	TRBJ2-5	TGTGCCAGCAGCTTAAATGGACTGCAAGAGACCCAGTACTTC	CASSLNGLQETQYF
TRBV4-1	-	-	TRBJ2-3	TGCGCCAGCAGCCAAGCAGTCACCCGACTGGCATCCACAGATACGCAGTATTTT	CASSQAVTRLASTDTQYF
TRBV2	-	-	TRBJ2-1	TGTGCCAGCAGTGAGCATGAGCAGTTCTTC	CASSEHEQFF
TRBV27	TRBD1	once	TRBJ1-2	TGTGCCAGCAGAGACTCTTCGGGACAGGGGGCTTTTGGCTACACCTTC	CASRDSSGQGAFGYTF
TRBV4-1	TRBD1	-	TRBJ1-5	TGCGCCAGCAGCCTCGCCGTAGGGACAGGGTATCAGCCCCAGCATTTT	CASSLAVGTGYQPQHF
TRBV7-9	-	-	TRBJ1-1	TGTGCCAGCAGCTTGGAGGAGCGCGCTTTCTTT	CASSLEERAFF